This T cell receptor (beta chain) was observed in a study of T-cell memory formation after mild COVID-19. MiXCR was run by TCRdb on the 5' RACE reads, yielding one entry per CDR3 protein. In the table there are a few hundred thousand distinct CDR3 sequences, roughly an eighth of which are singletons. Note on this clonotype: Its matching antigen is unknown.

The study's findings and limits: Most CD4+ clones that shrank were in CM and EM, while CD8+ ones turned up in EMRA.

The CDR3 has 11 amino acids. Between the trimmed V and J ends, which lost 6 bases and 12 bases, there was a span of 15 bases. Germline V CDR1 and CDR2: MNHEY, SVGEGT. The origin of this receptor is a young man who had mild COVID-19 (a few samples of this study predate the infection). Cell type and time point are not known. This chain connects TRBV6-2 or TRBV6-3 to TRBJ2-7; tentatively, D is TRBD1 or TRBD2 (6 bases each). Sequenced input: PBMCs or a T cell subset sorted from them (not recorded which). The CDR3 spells CASRRRDTWYV. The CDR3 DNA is TGTGCCAGCAGGAGGCGGGACACCTGGTACGTC.